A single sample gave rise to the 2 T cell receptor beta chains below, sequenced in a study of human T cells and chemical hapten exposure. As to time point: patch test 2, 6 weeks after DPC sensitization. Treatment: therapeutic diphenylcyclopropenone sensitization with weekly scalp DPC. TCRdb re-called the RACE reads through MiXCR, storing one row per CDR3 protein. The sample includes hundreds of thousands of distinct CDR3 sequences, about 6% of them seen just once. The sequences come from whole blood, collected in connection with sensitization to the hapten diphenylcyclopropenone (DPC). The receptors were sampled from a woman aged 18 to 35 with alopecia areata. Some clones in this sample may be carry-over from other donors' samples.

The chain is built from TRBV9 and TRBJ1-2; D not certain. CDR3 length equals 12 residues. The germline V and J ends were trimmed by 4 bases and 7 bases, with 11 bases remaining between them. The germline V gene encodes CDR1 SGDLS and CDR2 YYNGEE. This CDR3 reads CASSLGIRGYTF. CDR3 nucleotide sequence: TGTGCCAGCAGCCTCGGTATACGTGGCTACACCTTC.

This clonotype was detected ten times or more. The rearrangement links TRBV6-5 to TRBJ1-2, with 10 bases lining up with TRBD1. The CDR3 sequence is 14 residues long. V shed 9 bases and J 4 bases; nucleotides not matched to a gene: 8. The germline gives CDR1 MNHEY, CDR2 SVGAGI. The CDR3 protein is CASNPTGGSYGYTF. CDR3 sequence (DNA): TGTGCCAGTAACCCGACAGGGGGCAGCTATGGCTACACCTTC.